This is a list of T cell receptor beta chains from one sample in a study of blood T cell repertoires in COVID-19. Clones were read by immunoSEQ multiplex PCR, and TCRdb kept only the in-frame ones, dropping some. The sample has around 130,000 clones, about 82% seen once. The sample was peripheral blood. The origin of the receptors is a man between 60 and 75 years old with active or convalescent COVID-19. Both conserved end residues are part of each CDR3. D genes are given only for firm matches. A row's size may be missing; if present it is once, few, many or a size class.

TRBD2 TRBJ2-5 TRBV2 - CASSLTSGRGETQYF TGTGCCAGCAGCCTGACTAGCGGGAGAGGGGAGACCCAGTACTTC
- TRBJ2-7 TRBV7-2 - CASSRGLTYEQYF TGTGCCAGCAGCCGTGGACTAACCTACGAGCAGTACTTC
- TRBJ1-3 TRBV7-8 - CASSLQGAAAGNTIYF TGTGCCAGCAGCCTGCAAGGGGCGGCGGCTGGAAACACCATATATTTT
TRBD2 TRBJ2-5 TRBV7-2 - CASSTGRAETQYF TGTGCCAGCAGCACTGGGAGGGCTGAGACCCAGTACTTC
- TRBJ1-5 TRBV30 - CAWSGDRLDRPQHF TGTGCCTGGAGCGGTGACAGGTTAGATCGGCCCCAGCATTTT
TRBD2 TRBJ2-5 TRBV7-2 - CASSISGSGETQYF TGTGCCAGCAGCATTAGCGGGAGTGGAGAGACCCAGTACTTC
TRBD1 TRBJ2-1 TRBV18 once CASSYDRGPHNEQFF TGTGCCAGCTCCTACGACAGGGGGCCCCACAATGAGCAGTTCTTC
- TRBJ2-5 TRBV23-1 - CASSQSARGCSGQGWVLTQYF -
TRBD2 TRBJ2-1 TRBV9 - CASSVVPSGRWDNEQFF TGTGCCAGCAGCGTAGTTCCTAGCGGGAGGTGGGACAATGAGCAGTTCTTC
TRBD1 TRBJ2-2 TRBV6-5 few CASRPQGADTGELFF TGTGCCAGCAGACCCCAGGGGGCTGACACCGGGGAGCTGTTTTTT
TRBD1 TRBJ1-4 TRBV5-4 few CASSPQGALNEKLFF TGTGCCAGCAGCCCGCAGGGGGCGCTCAATGAAAAACTGTTTTTT
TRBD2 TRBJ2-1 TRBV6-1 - CASSEGGPAGDRFF TGTGCCAGCAGTGAAGGAGGCCCAGCGGGAGACCGGTTCTTC
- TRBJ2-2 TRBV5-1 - CASSFRGEDTGELFF TGCGCCAGCAGCTTCAGGGGCGAGGACACCGGGGAGCTGTTTTTT
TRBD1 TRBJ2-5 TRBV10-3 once CAISRTGMQETQYF TGTGCCATCAGCCGGACAGGGATGCAAGAGACCCAGTACTTC
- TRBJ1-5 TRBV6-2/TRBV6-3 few CASSYYRDNNQPQHF TGTGCCAGCAGTTACTACAGGGACAATAATCAGCCCCAGCATTTT
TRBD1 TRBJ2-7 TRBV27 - CASSSPTGLRYEQYF TGTGCCAGCAGTTCCCCGACAGGGTTGAGGTACGAGCAGTACTTC
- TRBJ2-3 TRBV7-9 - CASSFFGRTSTDTQYF TGTGCCAGCAGCTTTTTCGGCAGGACAAGCACAGATACGCAGTATTTT
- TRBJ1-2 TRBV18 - CASSPGLEYGYTF TGTGCCAGCTCACCGGGGCTGGAGTATGGCTACACCTTC
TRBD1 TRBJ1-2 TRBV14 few CASSREVRGSYTF TGTGCCAGCAGCCGGGAGGTCAGGGGGAGCTACACCTTC
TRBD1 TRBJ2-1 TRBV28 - CASSLSRGSRNEQFF TGTGCCAGCAGTTTGAGCAGGGGGTCGAGGAATGAGCAGTTCTTC
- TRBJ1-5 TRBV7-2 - CASSLSYRGGNQPQHF TGTGCCAGCAGCTTAAGTTATCGGGGTGGTAATCAGCCCCAGCATTTT
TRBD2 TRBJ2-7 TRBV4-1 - CASSQSLAGTTPSYEQYF TGCGCCAGCAGCCAAAGTTTAGCGGGGACGACCCCCTCCTACGAGCAGTACTTC
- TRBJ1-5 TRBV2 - CASSSRGDADQPQHF TGTGCCAGCAGCTCGCGGGGGGACGCGGATCAGCCCCAGCATTTT
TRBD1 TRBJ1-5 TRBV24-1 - CATSGTGNQPQHF TGTGCCACCAGTGGGACAGGGAATCAGCCCCAGCATTTT
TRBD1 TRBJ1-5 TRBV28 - CASSLGTGYRQPQHF TGTGCCAGCAGTTTAGGGACAGGGTATCGTCAGCCCCAGCATTTT
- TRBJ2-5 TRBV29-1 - CSVGIGGLTGETQYF TGCAGCGTTGGAATCGGCGGACTGACTGGGGAGACCCAGTACTTC
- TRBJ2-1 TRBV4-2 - CASSQDVRRRGTPNEQFF TGTGCCAGCAGCCAAGATGTAAGGCGACGGGGGACCCCAAATGAGCAGTTCTTC
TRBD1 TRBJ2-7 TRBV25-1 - CASSGRTGGSYEQYF TGTGCCAGCAGTGGACGGACAGGGGGCTCCTACGAGCAGTACTTC
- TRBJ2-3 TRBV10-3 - CAISPGQTTDTQYF TGTGCCATCTCCCCCGGACAGACCACAGATACGCAGTATTTT
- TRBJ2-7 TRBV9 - CASSVAPSAYEQYF TGTGCCAGCAGCGTAGCCCCCTCCGCCTACGAGCAGTACTTC
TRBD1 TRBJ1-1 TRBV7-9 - CASSPRTGGWNTEAFF TGTGCCAGCAGCCCGCGGACAGGGGGCTGGAACACTGAAGCTTTCTTT
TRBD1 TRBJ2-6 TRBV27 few CASGWTGRYSGANVLTF TGTGCCAGCGGGTGGACAGGACGCTACTCTGGGGCCAACGTCCTGACTTTC
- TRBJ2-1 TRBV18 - CASSPDVRGEQFF TGTGCCAGCTCACCAGATGTACGGGGTGAGCAGTTCTTC
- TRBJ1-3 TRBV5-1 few CASSEGQSGNTIYF TGCGCCAGCAGCGAAGGACAGTCTGGAAACACCATATATTTT
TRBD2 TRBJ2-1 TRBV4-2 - CASSQVGRAGGRNEQFF TGTGCCAGCAGCCAAGTGGGGCGTGCGGGAGGGCGAAATGAGCAGTTCTTC